Presented here are 15 T cell receptor beta chains from one specimen sequenced in a study of tumor-infiltrating lymphocytes in primary liver carcinoma. Taking about 19-32 mg of unsorted bulk tissue, the authors co-extracted RNA and DNA. TCR beta cDNA was reverse-transcribed from roughly 520 ng of total RNA. The reaction used a constant-region primer and ProtoScript II reverse transcriptase. Three nested multiplex PCR rounds, a slightly modified ARM-PCR, produced the libraries for TCR beta. For around 9 cycles apiece, the opening two PCR rounds ran with TRBV1-TRBV30 forward primers and a C-beta reverse primer. From the multiplex PCR reads, TCRdb called clonotypes with MiXCR, one entry per CDR3 protein. Among about 130,000 distinct CDR3 sequences, under 65% were seen once, and the ten largest hold 7.5% to 8.5%. The sequenced sample was liver tumor tissue from sampling region 3. Subset denoted: tumor region T3, left-lateral pole. The receptors were sampled from an older woman with primary liver carcinoma and hepatitis B virus infection.

This clonotype has just a few counts. V is TRBV7-9 and J is TRBJ1-1; 7 nucleotides align to TRBD1. Trimming at V came to 0 bases and at J to 7 bases, leaving 8 bases not matched to a gene. Germline V gene sequence: CDR1 SEHNR, CDR2 FQNEAQ (reference sequence). CDR3 length equals 15 residues. The CDR3 DNA sequence: TGTGCCAGCAGCTTAGCCCCAGGGGGTACATATGAAGCTTTCTTT. It translates to CASSLAPGGTYEAFF. The complete variable domain, with remaining parts taken from reference TRBV7-9 and TRBJ1-1, reads DTGVSQNPRHKITKRGQNVTFRCDPISEHNRLYWYRQTLGQGPEFLTYFQNEAQLEKSRLLSDRFSAERPKGSFSTLEIQRTEQGDSAMYLCASSLAPGGTYEAFFGQGTRLTVV.

The sample holds many counts of this clonotype. The rearrangement joins TRBV7-8 to TRBJ1-3; no reliable D call. Germline CDR1 and CDR2: SGHVS and FQNEAQ. V lost 5 bases and J lost 0, with 11 bases in between. The CDR3 length is 15 residues. In DNA form, the CDR3 reads TGTGCCAGCAGCCCTGGATTCAGCTCTGGAAACACCATATATTTT. It is translated as CASSPGFSSGNTIYF.

About this clonotype: A much more abundant neighbour one base away suggests this may be a read error. The rearrangement joins TRBV5-6 to TRBJ1-2, with D perhaps matching TRBD1 (5 bases). This CDR3 has 15 amino acids. In germline, CDR1 is SGHDT, CDR2 YYEEEE. Trimming shortened V by 1 base and J by 2 bases, and 12 bases separated the two germline ends. CDR3 amino acids: CASSLLGVINYGYTF. The CDR3 DNA reads as TGTGCCAGCAGCTTGTTGGGGGTCATCAACTATGGCTACACCTTC.

This clonotype occurred many times. This chain links TRBV4-1 with TRBJ1-5; TRBD1 matches 9 bases. CDR1 is MGHRA, CDR2 YSYEKL, per germline. V lost 2 bases and J lost 7; bases outside the gene matches: 9. The length of the CDR3 is 16 residues. The CDR3 nucleotides are TGCGCCAGCAGCCAAAAGGAACAGGGGGCAGGACAGCCCCAGCATTTT. Protein product: CASSQKEQGAGQPQHF.

On this clonotype: Since a much larger clone is just one base distant, this may be a read error. The chain joins TRBV7-9 to TRBJ1-5; TRBD1 aligns across 12 bases. Germline-derived CDR1 and CDR2 are SEHNR and FQNEAQ (reference sequence). CDR3 length: 16 residues. The DNA for the CDR3 is TGTGCCAACAGCCGTGGGGACAGGGGGCAAGGTCAGCCCCAGCATTTT. Encoded protein: CANSRGDRGQGQPQHF.

Worth noting for this clonotype: A much larger clone differs by one base, so this may be a read error. The V call is TRBV5-6, the J call TRBJ2-2, with 8 bases matching TRBD2. V dropped 3 bases and J dropped 9; count of bases not matched to a gene: 13. The length of the CDR3 is 16 residues. Germline V gene lookup returns CDR1 SGHDT and CDR2 YYEEEE. Written as DNA, the CDR3 is TGTGCCAGCAGCTCCTCCGGGACTAGAGATACCAGGGAGCTGTTTTTT. Translated, it gives CASSSSGTRDTRELFF. The whole variable domain, filled in from reference TRBV5-6 and TRBJ2-2, reads DAGVTQSPTHLIKTRGQQVTLRCSPKSGHDTVSWYQQALGQGPQFIFQYYEEEERQRGNFPDRFSGHQFPNYSSELNVNALLLGDSALYLCASSSSGTRDTRELFFGEGSRLTVL.

The chain couples TRBV5-1 to TRBJ2-5; 8 nucleotides agree with TRBD1. In germline, CDR1 is SGHRS, CDR2 YFSETQ. The V and J ends lost 5 bases and 12 bases, in that order; junction bases with no gene match: 9. There are 12 residues in the CDR3. This chain's CDR3 is CASSADRVLKYF. The CDR3 DNA reads as TGCGCCAGCAGTGCGGACAGGGTCCTCAAGTACTTC.

This clonotype was recorded many times. The rearrangement joins TRBV5-1 to TRBJ2-3; D is unresolved. V gave up 4 bases and J gave up 5 bases, with 5 bases separating them. The CDR3 has 11 amino acids. CDR1 and CDR2 from the germline V gene are SGHRS and YFSETQ. Written as DNA, the CDR3 is TGCGCCAGCAGCATGGTAGATACGCAGTATTTT. The encoded protein is CASSMVDTQYF.

There are a few counts of this clonotype. This sequence joins TRBV7-9 and TRBJ2-3, with 10 bases identical to TRBD1. Germline lookup yields CDR1 SEHNR and CDR2 FQNEAQ (reference sequence). CDR3 size: 18 residues. Trimming removed 4 bases from V and 6 bases from J; junction bases left unmatched: 16. This CDR3 is CASSSTSWDRGKVDTQYF. Written as DNA, the CDR3 is TGTGCCAGCAGCTCGACCAGTTGGGACAGGGGAAAGGTTGATACGCAGTATTTT.

This clonotype came up a few times. A read error may explain this, as a much larger clone is one base away. This CDR3 fails to terminate in the conserved phenylalanine or tryptophan, so it likely reflects a read error. V usage is TRBV6-2 or TRBV6-3 and J usage is TRBJ2-1; D may be TRBD1 or TRBD2 (5 bases each). The CDR3 is 15 residues long. V dropped 5 bases and J dropped 4 bases, with 15 bases sitting between them. Germline CDR1 and CDR2: MNHEY and SVGEGT. Here the CDR3 reads CASSTTGTTYNEQFL. Written as DNA, the CDR3 is TGTGCCAGCAGTACGACCGGGACGACGTACAATGAGCAGTTCCTC.

This clonotype was detected ten times or more. This chain joins TRBV10-3 and TRBJ1-1; D perhaps matches TRBD1 (5 bases). Trimming took 0 bases from V and 8 from J, leaving 10 bases between them. This CDR3 contains 13 residues. CDR1 ENHRY and CDR2 SYGVKD come from the germline V gene. CDR3 DNA: TGTGCCATCAGTGAGTCGGGGACGGTCGAAGCTTTCTTT. Translated: CAISESGTVEAFF.

This clonotype was counted ten times or more. The chain recombines TRBV11-2 with TRBJ2-1; 9 bases align to TRBD2. This CDR3 spans 19 amino acids. After removal of 1 base from V and 12 bases from J, the junction contained 22 bases not matched to a gene. From germline, CDR1 is SGHAT and CDR2 FQNNGV. CDR3 nucleotide sequence: TGTGCCAGCAGCTTAGCCGGAGCGGGAGGCCGGCGGTGGTCGGTCGGGCAGTTCTTC. The encoded protein is CASSLAGAGGRRWSVGQFF.

This clonotype was recorded many times. The rearrangement joins TRBV12-3 or TRBV12-4 to TRBJ1-1, with 9 bases identical to TRBD1. This CDR3 spans 13 amino acids. V shed 6 bases and J 5 bases; nucleotides not matched to a gene: 4. The CDR3 reads CASSRDRVTEAFF. The CDR3 nucleotides are TGTGCCAGCAGCCGGGACAGGGTTACTGAAGCTTTCTTT.

Notes on this clonotype: Given a much more abundant clone one base away, this may be a read error. This sequence joins TRBV7-9 and TRBJ2-7; no clear D gene. Looked up from germline, CDR1 is SEHNR and CDR2 is FQNEAQ (reference sequence). The CDR3 covers 13 residues. The CDR3, as DNA: TGTGCCAGCAACTTATACCCCGCTTACGAGCAGTACTTC. It codes for CASNLYPAYEQYF.

The chain uses TRBV12-3 or TRBV12-4 and TRBJ2-2, with D hard to call. The CDR3 has 15 amino acids. V gave up 3 bases and J gave up 9 bases, with 17 bases separating them. Here the CDR3 DNA reads TGTGCCAGCAGTTTTTTAGGGTTTATTTCCAGGGAGCTGTTTTTT. Its translation: CASSFLGFISRELFF.